The next 30 T cell receptor beta chains were all read from a single sample in a study of PD-1 blockade in classical Hodgkin lymphoma. The sample's time point: cycle 4 day 1 (C4D1), after around six weeks of nivolumab. Each and every patient relapsed after autologous stem cell transplantation, and patients got differing brentuximab vedotin exposure. Clones were read by immunoSEQ multiplex PCR, and TCRdb kept only the in-frame ones, dropping some. The sample yields tens of thousands of clones, over 75% seen once. The sequencing here drew on peripheral blood mononuclear cells (PBMCs), taken before the fourth cycle of nivolumab. The receptors were sampled from a human donor with classical Hodgkin lymphoma.

V is TRBV9 and J is TRBJ2-5; D is possibly TRBD2 (5 bases). V was clipped by 1 base and J by 1 base, with 5 bases between them. CDR3 length: 13 residues. Germline assignment: CDR1 SGDLS and CDR2 YYNGEE. The CDR3 loop is CASSVTSQETQYF. The CDR3 DNA reads TGTGCCAGCAGCGTAACTAGCCAAGAGACCCAGTACTTC.

The chain links TRBV28 to TRBJ2-1, with no clear D. The germline V gene encodes CDR1 MDHEN and CDR2 SYDVKM. This CDR3 contains 12 residues. Trimming stripped 6 bases from V and 5 bases from J, with 8 bases between. CDR3 DNA sequence: TGTGCCAGCAGCGGGTGGGACAATGAGCAGTTCTTC. This translates into CASSGWDNEQFF. Looking up the rest from reference TRBV28 and TRBJ2-1 gives the full variable domain: DVKVTQSSRYLVKRTGEKVFLECVQDMDHENMFWYRQDPGLGLRLIYFSYDVKMKEKGDIPEGYSVSREKKERFSLILESASTNQTSMYLCASSGWDNEQFFGPGTRLTVL.

This chain's CDR3 is CASSTGTGKETQYF. The CDR3 DNA follows: TGTGCCAGCAGTACCGGGACAGGGAAAGAGACCCAGTACTTC. This chain connects TRBV27 to TRBJ2-5; 9 bases map to TRBD1. Per the germline V gene, CDR1 is MNHEY and CDR2 is SMNVEV (reference sequence). The CDR3 consists of 14 residues. The V gene end was trimmed by 5 bases and the J gene end by 3 bases; junction bases not matched to a gene: 4.

The chain joins TRBV7-2 to TRBJ2-7; the D is unclear. The CDR3 has 13 amino acids. Between the trimmed V and J ends, which lost 5 bases and 3 bases, there was a span of 11 bases. Germline loops: CDR1 SGHTA, CDR2 FQGNSA. The CDR3 nucleotides are TGTGCCAGCAGCGGGCATTCGGTCTACGAGCAGTACTTC. Protein: CASSGHSVYEQYF.

This clone was counted a few times. V is TRBV28 and J is TRBJ1-2; D is perhaps TRBD1 (6 bases). CDR1 MDHEN and CDR2 SYDVKM come from the germline V gene. The CDR3 consists of 14 residues. The V end was cut by 3 bases, the J end by 5 bases, with 13 bases between. In DNA form, the CDR3 reads TGTGCCAGCAGTTTCGGTGACAGGTTTTATGGCTACACCTTC. Encoded protein: CASSFGDRFYGYTF.

This clone has just one count. The V call is TRBV28, the J call TRBJ2-1, with 9 bases that match TRBD2. The V and J ends lost 7 bases and 8 bases, in that order; junction bases with no gene match: 6. The germline gives CDR1 MDHEN, CDR2 SYDVKM. The CDR3 totals 13 residues. The CDR3 loop is CASNLAGFDEQFF. In nucleotides, the CDR3 is TGTGCCAGCAATCTAGCGGGGTTCGATGAGCAGTTCTTC.

The J gene is TRBJ1-4, the V gene TRBV19; no clear D gene. CDR1 and CDR2 (germline): LNHDA, SQIVND (reference sequence). CDR3 length equals 13 residues. The ends were cut back, 3 bases at V and 5 bases at J, with 7 bases in the middle. The CDR3 region has the DNA TGTGCCAGTAGTATCCGTTGGAATGAAAAACTGTTTTTT. Protein sequence: CASSIRWNEKLFF.

The chain is built from TRBV14 and TRBJ1-2, with 7 bases aligning to TRBD1. This CDR3 is built from 14 residues. Trimming cost V 2 bases and J 8 bases; bases outside gene matches: 8. CDR1 and CDR2 (germline): SGHDN, FVKESK. The CDR3 protein is CASSQKRQGQGYTF. In DNA form, the CDR3 reads TGTGCCAGCAGCCAAAAAAGACAGGGTCAAGGCTACACCTTC.

The chain combines TRBV5-1 with TRBJ2-3, with 7 bases identical to TRBD2. Germline V lookup: CDR1 SGHRS, CDR2 YFSETQ. V was clipped by 0 bases and J by 0 bases; unmatched bases: 4. This CDR3 has 16 amino acids. CDR3 in amino acids: CASSLVLAASTDTQYF. The CDR3 DNA is TGCGCCAGCAGCTTGGTCCTAGCGGCTAGCACAGATACGCAGTATTTT.

The V call is TRBV18, the J call TRBJ1-6; D unclear. The germline CDR1 and CDR2 sequences are KGHSH and LQKENI. The CDR3 runs to 15 residues. With 4 bases removed from V and 2 bases from J, the gap between germline ends came to 9 bases. The CDR3, as DNA: TGTGCCAGCTCACTAACGACTCCCTATAATTCACCCCTCCACTTT. Translation: CASSLTTPYNSPLHF.

This chain connects TRBV4-1 to TRBJ2-3; the D gene could be TRBD1 or TRBD2 (5 bases each). V was cut by 0 bases and J by 0 bases, with 10 bases left in between. Looked up from germline, CDR1 is MGHRA and CDR2 is YSYEKL. CDR3 length: 16 residues. The CDR3 here is CASSQDSGRSTDTQYF. The CDR3 DNA is TGCGCCAGCAGCCAAGATTCGGGGCGTAGCACAGATACGCAGTATTTT.

This clone showed up just a few times. This chain uses TRBV7-8 with TRBJ1-5; no clear D. The CDR3 totals 15 residues. The V gene's germline CDR1 is SGHVS and CDR2 FQNEAQ. V lost 0 bases and J lost 2, with 8 bases in between. CDR3 amino acids: CASSLAPSGNQPQHF. The CDR3 DNA is TGTGCCAGCAGCTTAGCCCCCTCGGGCAATCAGCCCCAGCATTTT. The variable domain in full, with the rest retrieved from reference TRBV7-8 and TRBJ1-5, is GAGVSQSPRYKVAKRGQDVALRCDPISGHVSLFWYQQALGQGPEFLTYFQNEAQLDKSGLPSDRFFAERPEGSVSTLKIQRTQQEDSAVYLCASSLAPSGNQPQHFGDGTRLSIL.

The chain carries TRBV7-2 and TRBJ1-1; D call uncertain. The V gene's germline CDR1 is SGHTA and CDR2 FQGNSA. Trimming took off 2 bases at V and 0 bases at J, with 10 bases between the two ends. The CDR3 consists of 15 residues. CDR3: CASSLSAVMNTEAFF. Written as DNA, the CDR3 is TGTGCCAGCAGCTTATCGGCAGTCATGAACACTGAAGCTTTCTTT.

The J gene is TRBJ1-4, the V gene TRBV27; 8 positions match TRBD1. CDR3 length: 16 amino acids. Germline trimming cut 5 bases from V and 3 bases from J; bases unmatched to any gene: 8. Germline lookup yields CDR1 MNHEY and CDR2 SMNVEV (reference sequence). The CDR3 DNA is TGTGCCAGCAGTCCGAACTTACAGGGGGCTAATGAAAAACTGTTTTTT. Protein: CASSPNLQGANEKLFF.

The gene calls are TRBV10-3 and TRBJ2-7; D not certain. Trimming stripped 5 bases from V and 0 bases from J, with 11 bases between. This CDR3 has 14 residues. Germline V CDR1 and CDR2: ENHRY, SYGVKD. CDR3 protein: CAISLTASSYEQYF. CDR3 bases: TGTGCCATCAGTCTTACTGCGAGCTCCTACGAGCAGTACTTC.

V usage is TRBV9 and J usage is TRBJ1-1, with 7 bases aligning to TRBD1. The length of the CDR3 is 13 residues. Germline-derived CDR1 and CDR2 are SGDLS and YYNGEE. The V and J ends lost 4 bases and 10 bases, in that order; junction bases with no gene match: 10. CDR3 DNA sequence: TGTGCCAGCAGCTTAGGACAGGAAAATGCAGCTTTCTTT. Amino acids: CASSLGQENAAFF.

CDR3 nucleotide sequence: TGTGCCAGCACCACCCATCCGGGGATTCAGTACTTC. This sequence encodes CASTTHPGIQYF. The chain uses TRBV2 and TRBJ2-4, with D perhaps TRBD2 (5 bases). CDR1 and CDR2 (germline): SNHLY, FYNNEI. The CDR3 totals 12 residues. V was trimmed by 7 bases and J by 10 bases, leaving 14 bases between them.

A remark on this clone: A read error may account for a junction end that differs from germline. CDR3: CASSSNGRGGVNAIYF. The CDR3 DNA is TGTGCCAGCAGTTCTAATGGACGTGGTGGGGTAAACGCCATATATTTT. V gene TRBV27 combines with J gene TRBJ1-3; D ambiguous. This CDR3 has 16 amino acids. Looked up from germline, CDR1 is MNHEY and CDR2 is SMNVEV (reference sequence).

This clone was counted a single time. This chain connects TRBV21-1 to TRBJ2-7; no DNA check was done on the table's D call, TRBD1. TRBV21-1 is a recognized pseudogene. The CDR3 length is 16 residues. The CDR3 is CASSPAPHRSIYEQYF. The DNA of the CDR3 is TGTGCCAGCAGCCCGGCCCCCCACAGGTCCATCTACGAGCAGTACTTC.

V usage is TRBV6-5 and J usage is TRBJ2-1; D possibly corresponds to TRBD2 (7 bases). This CDR3 comprises 15 residues. Trimming took off 7 bases at V and 7 bases at J, with 20 bases between the two ends. The germline gives CDR1 MNHEY, CDR2 SVGAGI. CDR3 nucleotide sequence: TGTGCCAGCAAAGGGGGGGTAGCCAAACGGAATGAGCAGTTCTTC. Encoded protein: CASKGGVAKRNEQFF.

V gene TRBV11-3 combines with J gene TRBJ2-5, with TRBD2 identical over 8 bases. The ends lost 4 bases at V and 4 bases at J; junction bases unmatched: 8. The germline CDR1 and CDR2 sequences are SGHNT and YENEEA. The CDR3 sequence is 15 residues long. CDR3 residues: CASSSPGLGVETQYF. In DNA form, the CDR3 reads TGTGCCAGCAGCTCACCGGGACTAGGAGTAGAGACCCAGTACTTC.

The chain is built from TRBV18 and TRBJ1-1; TRBD1 matches at 9 bases. V shed 3 bases and J 1 base; nucleotides not matched to a gene: 0. This CDR3 spans 14 amino acids. The germline gives CDR1 KGHSH, CDR2 LQKENI. CDR3 in amino acids: CASSPGQGNTEAFF. The CDR3 DNA is TGTGCCAGCTCACCGGGACAGGGGAACACTGAAGCTTTCTTT.

The gene calls are TRBV15 and TRBJ2-2, with TRBD2 identical over 9 bases. Germline CDR1 reads LNHNV; CDR2 reads YYDKDF (reference sequence). Unmatched junction bases numbered 6, after V lost 8 bases and J lost 5 bases. CDR3 size: 14 residues. CDR3 nucleotide sequence: TGTGCCACCCAGCGGGGGGCAGGGACCGGGGAGCTGTTTTTT. This gives the protein CATQRGAGTGELFF.

The chain uses TRBV4-2 and TRBJ2-7; 8 bases line up with TRBD2. Germline values: CDR1 LGHNA, CDR2 YNFKEQ. V dropped 1 base and J dropped 3; count of bases not matched to a gene: 2. The CDR3 runs to 14 residues. The CDR3 region has the DNA TGTGCCAGCAGCCAAGGACGGGGGGGCTACGAGCAGTACTTC. Its translation is CASSQGRGGYEQYF.

The V call is TRBV11-3, the J call TRBJ2-3; 12 bases agree with TRBD2. Looked up from germline, CDR1 is SGHNT and CDR2 is YENEEA. V lost 5 bases and J lost 2; bases outside the gene matches: 5. The CDR3 has 16 amino acids. The CDR3 region has the DNA TGTGCCAGCAGCCCCGGACTAGCGGGATCCACAGATACGCAGTATTTT. This gives the protein CASSPGLAGSTDTQYF.

The rearrangement links TRBV5-6 to TRBJ2-1; 7 bases are shared with TRBD1. V dropped 4 bases and J dropped 5; count of bases not matched to a gene: 3. The CDR3 is 13 amino acids. CDR1 and CDR2 (germline): SGHDT, YYEEEE. The CDR3 region has the DNA TGTGCCAGCAGCCGGGACAGAGACAATGAGCAGTTCTTC. Translated, it gives CASSRDRDNEQFF.

This clone was observed a handful of times. This chain joins TRBV7-6 and TRBJ1-1, with 7 bases fitting TRBD1. The J segment lost 3 bases and the V segment lost 4 bases, leaving 5 bases of the junction unmatched. From germline, CDR1 is SGHVS and CDR2 FNYEAQ. The CDR3 runs 14 residues. In DNA, the CDR3 is TGTGCCAGCAGCTCCCCGACAGGGCACACTGAAGCTTTCTTT. Amino acids: CASSSPTGHTEAFF.

The genes are TRBV7-8 and TRBJ2-7; no reliable D call. Germline lookup yields CDR1 SGHVS and CDR2 FQNEAQ. Trimming stripped 4 bases from V and 2 bases from J, with 9 bases between. The CDR3 is 13 amino acids. The CDR3 reads CASSYLETYEQYF. The CDR3 DNA follows: TGTGCCAGCAGCTATCTTGAGACCTACGAGCAGTACTTC.

The V and J genes are TRBV11-1 and TRBJ2-5; D gene ambiguous. Germline loops: CDR1 SGHAT, CDR2 FQDESV (reference sequence). Trimming shortened V by 8 bases and J by 7 bases, and 8 bases separated the two germline ends. CDR3 length: 10 amino acids. DNA for the CDR3: TGTGCCAGCGGGGAAGGGACCCAGTACTTC. Its protein is CASGEGTQYF.

The chain carries TRBV7-3 and TRBJ2-5, with a possible D match to TRBD2 (5 bases). In germline, CDR1 is SGHTA, CDR2 FQGTGA. The V end lost 1 base, the J end lost 2 bases, and 8 bases lay between the germline ends. The CDR3 has 14 amino acids. The CDR3 DNA reads as TGTGCCAGCAGCTTAAACGGAGGACAAGAGACCCAGTACTTC. Amino acids: CASSLNGGQETQYF.